These T cell receptor beta chains were read from a single sample in a study of OX40 agonist ivuxolimab in advanced cancers. Repertoires were generated with immunoSEQ multiplex PCR, while TCRdb's copy carries only in-frame clones and drops some. The sample consists of tens of thousands of clones, roughly 84% of them appearing once. Source: CD4+ or CD8+ T cells sorted from blood, taken in a trial of the OX40 agonist ivuxolimab. Source of these receptors: an adult with an advanced solid tumor such as melanoma, head and neck, liver or kidney cancer. Both conserved end residues are part of each CDR3. Each record gives: J gene, clone size, V gene, D gene, CDR3 DNA, CDR3 protein. A D gene is named only where the DNA matches it firmly. Size is omitted from some rows. Given values are once, few, many or a class for expanded clones.

TRBJ1-2 | few | TRBV6-1 | - | TGTGCCAGCAGTCGCACCAGGGTAGAAGGCTACACCTTC | CASSRTRVEGYTF
TRBJ1-6 | few | TRBV28 | TRBD1 | TGTGCCAGCAGTTTGAGTACAGGGGCAGTCTCGCCCCTCCACTTT | CASSLSTGAVSPLHF
TRBJ1-1 | - | TRBV5-1 | - | TGCGCCAGCAGCCCGTTACCCGGCACGAACACTGAAGCTTTCTTT | CASSPLPGTNTEAFF
TRBJ1-3 | - | TRBV6-1 | - | TGTGCCAGCAGTGAACTGCTGGGGGGAAACACCATATATTTT | CASSELLGGNTIYF
TRBJ1-6 | once | TRBV6-1 | - | TGTGCCAGCAGTGACTGGGCAGGCCATAATTCACCCCTCCACTTT | CASSDWAGHNSPLHF
TRBJ1-3 | few | TRBV19 | - | TGTGCCAGTAGTCTTCAAGCCGCAGGACTCTCTGGAAACACCATATATTTT | CASSLQAAGLSGNTIYF
TRBJ1-3 | once | TRBV10-3 | - | TGTGCCATCACCCCGACCCTTTTCGGAAACACCATATATTTT | CAITPTLFGNTIYF
TRBJ1-3 | - | TRBV2 | TRBD1 | TGTGCCAGCAGGGCGGGACAGGGAATAAACACCATATATTTT | CASRAGQGINTIYF
TRBJ1-1 | few | TRBV6-6 | - | TGTGCCAGCACCGACAGTATCACTGAAGCTTTCTTT | CASTDSITEAFF
TRBJ2-7 | - | TRBV28 | - | TGTGCCAGCGGGACCCAGGGGTGGTATGAGCAGTACTTC | CASGTQGWYEQYF
TRBJ1-2 | - | TRBV5-1 | - | TGCGCCAGCAGCTTTACAGGGCCCTCGGACTATGGCTACACCTTC | CASSFTGPSDYGYTF
TRBJ2-1 | - | TRBV6-4 | - | TGTGCCAGCAGTAAGGGACCCGCGGGCAATGAGCAGTTCTTC | CASSKGPAGNEQFF
TRBJ1-1 | - | TRBV28 | - | TGTGCCAGCAGTTTACCACTATCTGAAGCTTTCTTT | CASSLPLSEAFF
TRBJ1-2 | few | TRBV5-6 | - | TGTGCCAGCAGCCTGGATTCTGGCTACACCTTC | CASSLDSGYTF
TRBJ1-1 | - | TRBV5-1 | - | TGCGCCAGCAGCTTGGATTTTGACACTGAAGCTTTCTTT | CASSLDFDTEAFF
TRBJ1-4 | - | TRBV7-9 | - | TGTGCCAGCAGCCTGAGCAATATTCAGGGGAAACTGTTTTTT | CASSLSNIQGKLFF
TRBJ1-6 | few | TRBV5-1 | TRBD1 | TGCGCCAGCAGCTACGGACAGGGAGCCTCACCCCTCCACTTT | CASSYGQGASPLHF
TRBJ2-3 | - | TRBV5-6 | TRBD2 | TGTGCCAGCAGCTCGGGAGCGGGGAGCACAGATACGCAGTATTTT | CASSSGAGSTDTQYF
TRBJ1-1 | - | TRBV9 | - | TGTGCCAGCAGCGTAGCGTTCGCAGGAACTGAAGCTTTCTTT | CASSVAFAGTEAFF
TRBJ2-5 | - | TRBV9 | TRBD2 | TGTGCCAGCAGCCGTCTCCAGCGGGGGCCCGGAGAGACCCAGTACTTC | CASSRLQRGPGETQYF
TRBJ1-1 | - | TRBV7-9 | - | TGTGCCAGCAGCTTAGAAACAACCATGAACACTGAAGCTTTCTTT | CASSLETTMNTEAFF
TRBJ1-2 | - | TRBV15 | - | TGTGCCACCAGCAGATCCAGAAAAGACTATGGCTACACCTTC | CATSRSRKDYGYTF
TRBJ1-5 | once | TRBV2 | TRBD1 | TGTGCCAGCAGTCAGGGACAGGGAAAGCCCCAGCATTTT | CASSQGQGKPQHF
TRBJ2-2 | - | TRBV6-5 | - | TGTGCCAGCACTCTACAGGGTAACACCGGGGAGCTGTTTTTT | CASTLQGNTGELFF
TRBJ1-6 | few | TRBV11-3 | - | TGTGCCAGCAGCTTGGAAGATAATTCACCCCTCCACTTT | CASSLEDNSPLHF
TRBJ2-7 | - | TRBV18 | TRBD1 | TGTGCCAGCTCACAGGGGGCCCAGACCTACGAGCAGTACTTC | CASSQGAQTYEQYF
TRBJ1-2 | - | TRBV6-5 | TRBD1 | TGTGCCAGCAGTAGACAGGGACAGTTAAACTATGGCTACACCTTC | CASSRQGQLNYGYTF
TRBJ2-7 | - | TRBV5-1 | TRBD1 | TGCGCCAGCAGCGCCGGACAGGGGGCTGGGGAGCAGTACTTC | CASSAGQGAGEQYF
TRBJ1-1 | - | TRBV28 | - | TGTGCCAGCATCAAACGTGGGAGACGGAACACTGAAGCTTTCTTT | CASIKRGRRNTEAFF
TRBJ2-1 | - | TRBV7-2 | - | TGTGCCAGCACCACTAGACTTGGGAAAGGGATATCCAATGAGCAGTTCTTC | CASTTRLGKGISNEQFF
TRBJ2-1 | - | TRBV6-5 | TRBD1 | TGTGCCAGCAAGACACCAGACAGGGCTGGTGAGCAGTTCTTC | CASKTPDRAGEQFF
TRBJ1-3 | - | TRBV5-1 | TRBD1 | TGCGCCAGCACCCACACAGGGGGCAGGAACCCCATATATTTT | CASTHTGGRNPIYF
TRBJ2-2 | - | TRBV6-1 | - | TGTGCCAGCAGTGAAGGTTGGGGATCCACCGGGGAGCTGTTTTTT | CASSEGWGSTGELFF
TRBJ2-7 | - | TRBV5-1 | - | TGCGCCAGCAGCCCGGACGGCAGTCACGAGCAGTACTTC | CASSPDGSHEQYF
TRBJ1-4 | - | TRBV25-1 | TRBD1 | TGTGCCAGCAGTCCACCGGGACAGGCCAATGAAAAACTGTTTTTT | CASSPPGQANEKLFF
TRBJ1-6 | once | TRBV5-4 | TRBD1 | TGTGCCAGCAGACGGGACAGGGATAATTCACCCCTCCACTTT | CASRRDRDNSPLHF
TRBJ1-6 | few | TRBV6-5 | - | TGTGCCAGCAGTCGGACGGATTCACCCCTCCACTTT | CASSRTDSPLHF
TRBJ1-4 | few | TRBV7-9 | - | TGTGCCAGCAGACACGGGACAAGTGAAAAACTGTTTTTT | CASRHGTSEKLFF
TRBJ1-2 | - | TRBV5-5 | - | TGTGCCAGCAGCTTTGAAGGCTATGGCTACACCTTC | CASSFEGYGYTF
TRBJ2-7 | - | TRBV5-1 | - | TGCGCCAGCAGCAGGGACATAGCGGCCGAGCAGTACTTC | CASSRDIAAEQYF
TRBJ2-7 | - | TRBV4-3 | - | TGCGCCAGCAGACGATTACGCAGGTTAGGCTACGAGCAGTACTTC | CASRRLRRLGYEQYF
TRBJ1-6 | - | TRBV11-3 | - | TGTGCCAGCAGCTTACGGGCACCCCTCCACTTT | CASSLRAPLHF
TRBJ1-5 | - | TRBV6-6 | - | TGTGCCAGCAGTAGAAAAATCAGCCAGCCCCAGCATTTT | CASSRKISQPQHF
TRBJ2-7 | - | TRBV2 | - | TGTGCCAGCAGTGAAGCCATGGGGAGCTCCTACGAGCAGTACTTC | CASSEAMGSSYEQYF
TRBJ2-1 | - | TRBV7-2 | TRBD2 | TGTGCCAGCAGCTTGGGGACTAGCGGGGGGAAGTTCTTC | CASSLGTSGGKFF
TRBJ2-1 | - | TRBV5-6 | - | TGTGCCAGCAGCTTGGAAGTATTGGGGATCAATGAGCAGTTCTTC | CASSLEVLGINEQFF
TRBJ1-1 | - | TRBV27 | - | TGTGCCAGCAGTTTACGAATCTTGGGGGGGCGTGGTGAAGCTTTCTTT | CASSLRILGGRGEAFF
TRBJ2-7 | - | TRBV18 | - | TGTGCCAGCTCACCATTGGGCAGGGACATGTACTTC | CASSPLGRDMYF